The clone carrying this TCR beta chain was recorded only once. No antigen is known for it. The length of the CDR3 is 14 residues. Germline values: CDR1 SGDLS, CDR2 YYNGEE. V lost 0 bases and J 3 bases, leaving 9 bases between the germline ends. These data are taken from a study of cytomegalovirus exposure and HLA in healthy donors. Study at large: Early released data comprised some 85 million unique TCRs from HLA-typed donors. General study findings and limits: As a later analysis showed, several of the most significant clusters appeared to be linked to common viral pathogens. It has been reported that TCR beta sequences accurately predicted the HLA-A and HLA-B alleles of most subjects.

PCR used 60 Vbeta primers and 13 Jbeta primers. Assay: immunoSEQ multiplex PCR; the TCRdb copy retains only in-frame clones and omits some. The sample holds 180,000 or so clones, 80% to 90% seen once. The sequenced material came from PBMCs. The receptor was derived from a man between 18 and 35 years old in good health and CMV-seropositive. The rearrangement links TRBV9 to TRBJ2-5; perhaps TRBD2 as D (5 bases). CDR3 DNA sequence: TGTGCCAGCAGCGTAGGAGGGTGGGAAGAGACCCAGTACTTC. Its protein is CASSVGGWEETQYF.